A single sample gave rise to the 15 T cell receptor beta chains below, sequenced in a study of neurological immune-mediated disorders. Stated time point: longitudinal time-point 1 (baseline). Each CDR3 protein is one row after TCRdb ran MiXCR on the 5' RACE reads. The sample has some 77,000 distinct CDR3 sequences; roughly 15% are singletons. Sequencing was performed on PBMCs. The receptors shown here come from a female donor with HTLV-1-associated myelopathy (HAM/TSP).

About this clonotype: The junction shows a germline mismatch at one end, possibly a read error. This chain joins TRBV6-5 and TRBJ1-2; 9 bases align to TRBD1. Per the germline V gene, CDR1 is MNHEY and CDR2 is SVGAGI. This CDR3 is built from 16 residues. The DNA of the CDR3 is TGTGCCAGCAGTCGTTGGGACAGGGCTTCCCCATCCGGCTACACATTC. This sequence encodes CASSRWDRASPSGYTF.

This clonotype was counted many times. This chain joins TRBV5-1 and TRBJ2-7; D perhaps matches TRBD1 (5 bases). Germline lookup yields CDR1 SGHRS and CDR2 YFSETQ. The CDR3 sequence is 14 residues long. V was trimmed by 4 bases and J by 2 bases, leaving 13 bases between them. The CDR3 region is CASSGDSYTYEQYF. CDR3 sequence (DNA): TGCGCCAGCAGCGGAGACAGCTACACCTACGAGCAGTACTTC.

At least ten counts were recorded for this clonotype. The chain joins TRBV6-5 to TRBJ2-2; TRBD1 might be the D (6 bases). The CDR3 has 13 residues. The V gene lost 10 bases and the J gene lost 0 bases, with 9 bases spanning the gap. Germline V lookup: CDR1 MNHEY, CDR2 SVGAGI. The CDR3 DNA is TGTGCCACCGGGACACCGAACACCGGGGAGCTGTTTTTT. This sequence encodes CATGTPNTGELFF.

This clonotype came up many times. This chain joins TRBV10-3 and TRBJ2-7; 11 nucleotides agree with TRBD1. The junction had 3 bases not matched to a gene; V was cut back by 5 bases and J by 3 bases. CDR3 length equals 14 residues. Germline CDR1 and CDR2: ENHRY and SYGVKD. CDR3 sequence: CAISRTGGFYEQYF. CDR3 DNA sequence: TGTGCCATCAGTCGGACAGGGGGCTTCTACGAGCAGTACTTC.

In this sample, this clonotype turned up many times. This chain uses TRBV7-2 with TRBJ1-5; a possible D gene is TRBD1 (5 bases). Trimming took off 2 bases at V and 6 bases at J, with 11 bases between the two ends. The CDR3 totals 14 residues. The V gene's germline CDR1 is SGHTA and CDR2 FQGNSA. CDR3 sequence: CASSLRGGGQPQHF. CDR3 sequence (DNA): TGTGCCAGCAGCTTAAGGGGCGGCGGTCAGCCCCAGCATTTT.

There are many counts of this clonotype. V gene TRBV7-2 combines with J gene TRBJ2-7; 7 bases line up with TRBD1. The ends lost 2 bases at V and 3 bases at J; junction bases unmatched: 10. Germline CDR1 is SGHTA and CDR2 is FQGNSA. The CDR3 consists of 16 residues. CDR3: CASSLTVQTGSYEQYF. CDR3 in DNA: TGTGCCAGCAGCTTAACTGTCCAGACAGGGAGCTACGAGCAGTACTTC.

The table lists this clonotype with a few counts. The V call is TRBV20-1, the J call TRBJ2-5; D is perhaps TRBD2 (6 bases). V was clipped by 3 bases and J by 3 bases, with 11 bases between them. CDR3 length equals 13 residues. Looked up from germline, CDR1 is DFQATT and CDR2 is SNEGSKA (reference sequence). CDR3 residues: CSASVPGEETQYF. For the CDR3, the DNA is TGCAGTGCTAGCGTTCCGGGAGAAGAGACCCAGTACTTC.

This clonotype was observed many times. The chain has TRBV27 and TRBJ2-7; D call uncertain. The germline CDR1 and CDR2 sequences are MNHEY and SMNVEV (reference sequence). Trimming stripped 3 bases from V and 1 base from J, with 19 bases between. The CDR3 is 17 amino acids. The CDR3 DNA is TGTGCCAGCAGTTTCTCGATACGGCCGGACGGATCCTACGAGCAGTACTTC. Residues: CASSFSIRPDGSYEQYF.

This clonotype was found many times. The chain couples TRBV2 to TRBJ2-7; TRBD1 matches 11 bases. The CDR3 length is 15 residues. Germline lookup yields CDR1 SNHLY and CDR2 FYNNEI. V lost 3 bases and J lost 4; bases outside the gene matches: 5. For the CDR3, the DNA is TGTGCCAGCAGTGATTCGGACAGGGGGCTTTACGAGCAGTACTTC. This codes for CASSDSDRGLYEQYF.

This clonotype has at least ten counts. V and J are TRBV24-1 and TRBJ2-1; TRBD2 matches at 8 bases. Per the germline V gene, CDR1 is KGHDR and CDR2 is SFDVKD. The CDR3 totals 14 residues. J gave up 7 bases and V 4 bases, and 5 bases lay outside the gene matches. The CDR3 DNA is TGTGCCACCAGTGAACCCGGGGGGGCAAATGAGCAGTTCTTC. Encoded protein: CATSEPGGANEQFF.

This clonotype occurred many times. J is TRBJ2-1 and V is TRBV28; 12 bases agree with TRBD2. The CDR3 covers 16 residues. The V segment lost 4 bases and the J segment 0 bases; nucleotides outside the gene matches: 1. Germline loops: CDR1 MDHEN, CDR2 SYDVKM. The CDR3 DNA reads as TGTGCCAGCAGTTCACTAGCGGGGGGCTCCTACAATGAGCAGTTCTTC. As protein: CASSSLAGGSYNEQFF.

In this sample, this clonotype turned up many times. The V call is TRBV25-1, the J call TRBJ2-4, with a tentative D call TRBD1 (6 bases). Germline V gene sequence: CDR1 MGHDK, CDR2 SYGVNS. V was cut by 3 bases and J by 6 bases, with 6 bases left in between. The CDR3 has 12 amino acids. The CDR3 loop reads CASSEDRNIQYF. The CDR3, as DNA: TGTGCCAGCAGTGAGGACAGAAACATTCAGTACTTC. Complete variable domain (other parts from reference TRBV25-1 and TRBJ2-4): EADIYQTPRYLVIGTGKKITLECSQTMGHDKMYWYQQDPGMELHLIHYSYGVNSTEKGDLSSESTVSRIRTEHFPLTLESARPSHTSQYLCASSEDRNIQYFGAGTRLSVL.

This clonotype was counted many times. CDR3 sequence (DNA): TGTGCCAGCAGCTTGGGGACGGGGATCTACGAGCAGTACTTC. Protein sequence: CASSLGTGIYEQYF. The chain uses TRBV14 and TRBJ2-7; D is tentatively TRBD1 or TRBD2 (5 bases each). The CDR3 totals 14 residues. CDR1 is SGHDN, CDR2 FVKESK, per germline. V lost 5 bases and J 3 bases, leaving 14 bases between the germline ends.

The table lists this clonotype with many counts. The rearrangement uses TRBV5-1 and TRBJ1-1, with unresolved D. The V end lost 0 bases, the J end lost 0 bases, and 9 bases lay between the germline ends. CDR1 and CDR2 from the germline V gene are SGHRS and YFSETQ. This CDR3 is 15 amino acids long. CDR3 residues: CASSLEVRVNTEAFF. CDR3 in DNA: TGCGCCAGCAGCTTGGAGGTTAGGGTGAACACTGAAGCTTTCTTT.

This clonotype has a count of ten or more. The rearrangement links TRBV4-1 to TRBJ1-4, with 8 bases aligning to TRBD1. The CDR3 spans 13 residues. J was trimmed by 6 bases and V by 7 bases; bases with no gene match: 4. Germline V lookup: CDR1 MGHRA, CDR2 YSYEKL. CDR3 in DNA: TGCGCCAGCATGGACAGGGCTGATGAAAAACTGTTTTTT. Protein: CASMDRADEKLFF.